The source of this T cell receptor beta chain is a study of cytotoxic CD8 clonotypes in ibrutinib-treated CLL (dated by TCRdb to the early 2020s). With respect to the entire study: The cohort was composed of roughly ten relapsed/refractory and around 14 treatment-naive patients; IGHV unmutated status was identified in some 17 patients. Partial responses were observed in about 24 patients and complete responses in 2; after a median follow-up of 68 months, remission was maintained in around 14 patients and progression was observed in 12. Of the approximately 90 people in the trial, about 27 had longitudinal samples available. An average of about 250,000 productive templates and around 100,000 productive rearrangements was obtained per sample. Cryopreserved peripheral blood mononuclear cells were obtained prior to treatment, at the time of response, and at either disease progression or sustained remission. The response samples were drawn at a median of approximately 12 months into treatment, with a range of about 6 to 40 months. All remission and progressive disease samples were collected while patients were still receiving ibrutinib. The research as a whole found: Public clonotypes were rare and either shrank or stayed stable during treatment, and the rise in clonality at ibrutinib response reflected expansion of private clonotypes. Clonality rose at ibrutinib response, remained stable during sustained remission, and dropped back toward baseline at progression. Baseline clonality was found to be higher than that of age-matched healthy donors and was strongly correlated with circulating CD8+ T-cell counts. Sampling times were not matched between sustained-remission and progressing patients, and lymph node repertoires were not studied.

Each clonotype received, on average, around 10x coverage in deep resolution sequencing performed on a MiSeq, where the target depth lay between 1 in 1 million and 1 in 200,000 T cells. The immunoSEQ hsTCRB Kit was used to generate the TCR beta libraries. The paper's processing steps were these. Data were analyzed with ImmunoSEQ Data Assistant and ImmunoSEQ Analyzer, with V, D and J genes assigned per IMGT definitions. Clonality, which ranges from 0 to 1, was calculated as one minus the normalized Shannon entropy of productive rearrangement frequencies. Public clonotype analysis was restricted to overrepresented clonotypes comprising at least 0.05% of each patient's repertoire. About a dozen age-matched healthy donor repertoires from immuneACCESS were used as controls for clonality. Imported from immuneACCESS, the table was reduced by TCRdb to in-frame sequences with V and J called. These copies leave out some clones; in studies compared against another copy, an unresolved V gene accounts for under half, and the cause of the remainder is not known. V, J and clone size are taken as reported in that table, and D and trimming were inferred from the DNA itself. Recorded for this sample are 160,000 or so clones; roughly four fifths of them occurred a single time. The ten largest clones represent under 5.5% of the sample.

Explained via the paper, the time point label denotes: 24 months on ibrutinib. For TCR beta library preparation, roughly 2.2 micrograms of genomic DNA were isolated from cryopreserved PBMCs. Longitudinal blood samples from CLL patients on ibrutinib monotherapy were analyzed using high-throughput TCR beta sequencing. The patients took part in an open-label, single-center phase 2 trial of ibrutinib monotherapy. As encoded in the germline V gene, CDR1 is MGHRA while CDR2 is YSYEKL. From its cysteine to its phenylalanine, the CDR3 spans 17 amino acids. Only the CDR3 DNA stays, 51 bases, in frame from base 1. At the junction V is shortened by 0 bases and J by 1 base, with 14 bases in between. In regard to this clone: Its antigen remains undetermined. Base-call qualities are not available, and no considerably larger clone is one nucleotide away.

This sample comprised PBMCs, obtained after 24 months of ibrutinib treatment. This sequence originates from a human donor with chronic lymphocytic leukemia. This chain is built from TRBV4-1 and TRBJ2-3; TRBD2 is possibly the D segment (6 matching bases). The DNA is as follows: TGCGCCAGCAGCCAAGATCCCGGGGCTAGCGGCACAGATACGCAGTATTTT. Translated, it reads CASSQDPGASGTDTQYF.